A selection of T cell receptor beta chains follows, all from one sample in a study of T cell repertoires in cytomegalovirus infection. TCRdb reprocessed the reads via MiXCR and lists one record per CDR3 protein. Altogether around 240,000 distinct CDR3 sequences are present, about 23% being singletons, with the ten largest covering about 18%. Sample: CD8+ T cells from PBMCs. The receptors were sampled from a human donor in good health (CMV status not recorded). Some clones in this sample may be carry-over from other donors' samples. Both conserved end residues are part of each CDR3. Fields, in order: D gene, J gene, V gene, CDR3 protein. D genes are given only for firm matches.

D: -; J: TRBJ1-2; V: TRBV20-1; CDR3: CSATLPGNLANYGYTF
D: TRBD1; J: TRBJ2-7; V: TRBV7-9; CDR3: CASSNRGQVLYEQYF
D: -; J: TRBJ1-6; V: TRBV7-2; CDR3: CASSYQGPNNSPLHF
D: TRBD2; J: TRBJ2-7; V: TRBV12-3/TRBV12-4; CDR3: CASSMGLAGRTYEQYF
D: -; J: TRBJ1-2; V: TRBV11-3; CDR3: CASSPGAKANYGYTF
D: TRBD1; J: TRBJ1-1; V: TRBV6-2/TRBV6-3; CDR3: CASRNRGSGTEAFF
D: TRBD1; J: TRBJ1-1; V: TRBV7-8; CDR3: CASSLAGQGQKNTEAFF
D: TRBD1; J: TRBJ1-2; V: TRBV27; CDR3: CASGGTAYGYTF
D: -; J: TRBJ2-3; V: TRBV27; CDR3: CASSLQITDTQYF
D: -; J: TRBJ1-5; V: TRBV7-2; CDR3: CASSPGRSNQPQHF
D: -; J: TRBJ1-6; V: TRBV18; CDR3: CASSPRGVGSPLHF
D: -; J: TRBJ1-1; V: TRBV30; CDR3: CAWSVRGFNTEAFF
D: -; J: TRBJ2-3; V: TRBV6-6; CDR3: CASNSPDRTDTQYF
D: TRBD1; J: TRBJ2-1; V: TRBV11-2; CDR3: CASSSPGQGPYNEQFF
D: -; J: TRBJ2-3; V: TRBV6-1; CDR3: CASSDRSDTQYF